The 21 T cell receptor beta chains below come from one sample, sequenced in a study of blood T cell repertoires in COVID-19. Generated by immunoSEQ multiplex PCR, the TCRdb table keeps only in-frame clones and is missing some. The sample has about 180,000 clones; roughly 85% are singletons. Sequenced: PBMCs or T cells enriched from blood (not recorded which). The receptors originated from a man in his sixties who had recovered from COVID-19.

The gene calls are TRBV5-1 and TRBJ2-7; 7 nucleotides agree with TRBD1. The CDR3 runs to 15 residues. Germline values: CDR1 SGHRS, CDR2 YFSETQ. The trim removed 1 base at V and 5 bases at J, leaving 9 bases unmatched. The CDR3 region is CASSLNYRGLDEQYF. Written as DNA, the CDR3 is TGCGCCAGCAGCTTGAATTACAGGGGTCTCGACGAGCAGTACTTC. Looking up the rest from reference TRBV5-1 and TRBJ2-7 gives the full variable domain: KAGVTQTPRYLIKTRGQQVTLSCSPISGHRSVSWYQQTPGQGLQFLFEYFSETQRNKGNFPGRFSGRQFSNSRSEMNVSTLELGDSALYLCASSLNYRGLDEQYFGPGTRLTVT.

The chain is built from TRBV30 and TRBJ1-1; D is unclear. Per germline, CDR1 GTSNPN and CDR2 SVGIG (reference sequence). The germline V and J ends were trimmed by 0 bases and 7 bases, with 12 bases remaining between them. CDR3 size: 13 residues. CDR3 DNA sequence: TGTGCCTGGAGTGTACGTCCGAGAAATGAAGCTTTCTTT. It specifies CAWSVRPRNEAFF.

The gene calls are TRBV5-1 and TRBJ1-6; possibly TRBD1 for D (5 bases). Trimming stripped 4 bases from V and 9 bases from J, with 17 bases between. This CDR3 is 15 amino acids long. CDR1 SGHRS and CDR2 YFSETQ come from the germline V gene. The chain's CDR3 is CASSLLPGDSSPLHF. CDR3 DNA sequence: TGCGCCAGCAGCCTCCTCCCGGGGGACTCTTCACCCCTCCACTTT.

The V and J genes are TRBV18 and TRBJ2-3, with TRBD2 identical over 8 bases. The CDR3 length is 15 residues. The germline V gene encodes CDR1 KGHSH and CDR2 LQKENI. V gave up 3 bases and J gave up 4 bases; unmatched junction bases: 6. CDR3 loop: CASSPQTSAADTQYF. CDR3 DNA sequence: TGTGCCAGCTCACCGCAGACTAGCGCGGCAGATACGCAGTATTTT.

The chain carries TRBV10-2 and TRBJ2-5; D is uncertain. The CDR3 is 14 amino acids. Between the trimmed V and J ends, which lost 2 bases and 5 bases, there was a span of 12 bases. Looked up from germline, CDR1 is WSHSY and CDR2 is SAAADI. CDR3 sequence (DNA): TGCGCCAGCAGTGAGGGGCGTGTCTTGGAGACCCAGTACTTC. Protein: CASSEGRVLETQYF.

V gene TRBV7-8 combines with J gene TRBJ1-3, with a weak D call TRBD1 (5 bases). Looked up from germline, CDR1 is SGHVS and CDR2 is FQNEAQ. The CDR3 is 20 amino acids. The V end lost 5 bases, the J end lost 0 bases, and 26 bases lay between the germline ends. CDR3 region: CASSPRGSLTGSLSGNTIYF. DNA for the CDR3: TGTGCCAGCAGCCCCCGGGGGAGCTTGACGGGATCCCTCTCTGGAAACACCATATATTTT. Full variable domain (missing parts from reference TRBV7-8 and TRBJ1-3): GAGVSQSPRYKVAKRGQDVALRCDPISGHVSLFWYQQALGQGPEFLTYFQNEAQLDKSGLPSDRFFAERPEGSVSTLKIQRTQQEDSAVYLCASSPRGSLTGSLSGNTIYFGEGSWLTVV.

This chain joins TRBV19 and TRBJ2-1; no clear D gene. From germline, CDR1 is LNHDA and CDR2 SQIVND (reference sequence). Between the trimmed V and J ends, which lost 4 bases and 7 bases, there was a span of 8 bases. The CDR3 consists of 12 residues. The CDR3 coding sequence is TGTGCCAGTAGTACCGGGTGGAATGAGCAGTTCTTC. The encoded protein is CASSTGWNEQFF.

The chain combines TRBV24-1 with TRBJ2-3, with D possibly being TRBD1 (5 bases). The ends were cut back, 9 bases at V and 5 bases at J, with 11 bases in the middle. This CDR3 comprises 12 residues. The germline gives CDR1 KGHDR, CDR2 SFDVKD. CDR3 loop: CATGARGDTQYF. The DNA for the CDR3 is TGTGCCACCGGGGCCCGCGGAGATACGCAGTATTTT.

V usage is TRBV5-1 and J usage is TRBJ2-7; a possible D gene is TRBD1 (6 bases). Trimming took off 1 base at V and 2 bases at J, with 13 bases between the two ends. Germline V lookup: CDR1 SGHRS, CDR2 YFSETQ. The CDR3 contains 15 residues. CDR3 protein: CASSLSGAVTYEQYF. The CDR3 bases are TGCGCCAGCAGCTTGTCAGGGGCTGTCACCTACGAGCAGTACTTC.

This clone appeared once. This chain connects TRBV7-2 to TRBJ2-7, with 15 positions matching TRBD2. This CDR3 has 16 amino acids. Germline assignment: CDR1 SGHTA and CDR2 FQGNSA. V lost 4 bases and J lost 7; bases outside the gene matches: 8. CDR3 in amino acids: CASSSGLAGGPFEQYF. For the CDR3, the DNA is TGTGCCAGCAGCTCTGGACTAGCGGGAGGGCCGTTTGAGCAGTACTTC.

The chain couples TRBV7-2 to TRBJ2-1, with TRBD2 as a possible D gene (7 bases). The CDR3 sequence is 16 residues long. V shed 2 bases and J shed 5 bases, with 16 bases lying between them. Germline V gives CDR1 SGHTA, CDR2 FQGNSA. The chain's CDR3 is CASSLLAGARDNEQFF. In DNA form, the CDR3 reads TGTGCCAGCAGCTTACTTGCGGGGGCAAGGGACAATGAGCAGTTCTTC.

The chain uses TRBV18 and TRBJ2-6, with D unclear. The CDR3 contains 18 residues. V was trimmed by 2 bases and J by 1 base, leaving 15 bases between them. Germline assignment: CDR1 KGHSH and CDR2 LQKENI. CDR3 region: CASSPFPVSPSGANVLTF. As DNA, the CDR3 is TGTGCCAGCTCACCATTTCCAGTCAGTCCTTCTGGGGCCAACGTCCTGACTTTC.

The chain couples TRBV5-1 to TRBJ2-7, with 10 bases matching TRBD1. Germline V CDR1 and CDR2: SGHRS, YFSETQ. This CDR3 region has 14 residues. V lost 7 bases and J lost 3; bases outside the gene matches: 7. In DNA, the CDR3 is TGCGCCAGCGGGACAGGGGAAATCGGCTACGAGCAGTACTTC. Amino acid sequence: CASGTGEIGYEQYF.

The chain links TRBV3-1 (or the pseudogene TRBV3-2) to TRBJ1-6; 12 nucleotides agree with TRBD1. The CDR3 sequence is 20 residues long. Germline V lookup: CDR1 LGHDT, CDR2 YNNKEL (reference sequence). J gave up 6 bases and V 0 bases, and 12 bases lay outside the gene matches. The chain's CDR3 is CASSQDPGQGAAIGNSPLHF. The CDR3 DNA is TGTGCCAGCAGCCAAGATCCGGGACAGGGGGCGGCGATTGGTAATTCACCCCTCCACTTT.

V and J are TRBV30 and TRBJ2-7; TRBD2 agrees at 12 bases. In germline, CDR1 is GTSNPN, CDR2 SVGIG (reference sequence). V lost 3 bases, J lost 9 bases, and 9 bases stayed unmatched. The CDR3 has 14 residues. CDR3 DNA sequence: TGTGCCTGGAGCCAACATTCGGGACTAGCGGGGCAGTACTTC. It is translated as CAWSQHSGLAGQYF.

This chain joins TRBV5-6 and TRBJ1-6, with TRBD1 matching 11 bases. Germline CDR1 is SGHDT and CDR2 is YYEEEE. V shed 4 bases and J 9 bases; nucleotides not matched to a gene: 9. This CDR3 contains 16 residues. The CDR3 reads CASSQKGTGGSSPLHF. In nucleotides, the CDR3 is TGTGCCAGCAGCCAAAAAGGGACAGGGGGGAGTTCACCCCTCCACTTT.

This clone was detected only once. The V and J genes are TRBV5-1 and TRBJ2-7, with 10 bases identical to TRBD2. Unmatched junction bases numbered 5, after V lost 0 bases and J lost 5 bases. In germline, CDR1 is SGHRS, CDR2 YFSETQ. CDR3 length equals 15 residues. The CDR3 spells CASSLASGSINEQYF. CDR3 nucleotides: TGCGCCAGCAGCTTGGCTAGCGGGAGTATCAACGAGCAGTACTTC.

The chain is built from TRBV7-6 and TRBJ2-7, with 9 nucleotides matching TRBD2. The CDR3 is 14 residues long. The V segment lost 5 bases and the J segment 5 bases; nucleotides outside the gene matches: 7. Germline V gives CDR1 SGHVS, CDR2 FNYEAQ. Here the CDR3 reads CASSGAAGGHEQYF. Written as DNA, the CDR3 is TGTGCCAGCAGCGGGGCAGCGGGGGGCCACGAGCAGTACTTC.

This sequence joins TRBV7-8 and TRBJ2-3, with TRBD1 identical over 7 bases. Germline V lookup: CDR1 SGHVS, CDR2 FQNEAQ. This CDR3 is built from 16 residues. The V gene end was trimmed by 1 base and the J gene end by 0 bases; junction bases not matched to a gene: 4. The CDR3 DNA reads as TGTGCCAGCAGCTTAGGTAGGGGACAGAGCACAGATACGCAGTATTTT. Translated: CASSLGRGQSTDTQYF.

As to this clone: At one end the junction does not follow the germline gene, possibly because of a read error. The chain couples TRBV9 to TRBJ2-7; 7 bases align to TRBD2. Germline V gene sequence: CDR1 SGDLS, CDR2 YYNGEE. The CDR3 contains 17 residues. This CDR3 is CASSASWGGVRWDEQYF. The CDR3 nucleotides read TGTGCCAGCAGCGCCTCCTGGGGGGGGGTCAGGTGGGACGAGCAGTACTTT. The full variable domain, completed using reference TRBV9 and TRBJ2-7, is DSGVTQTPKHLITATGQRVTLRCSPRSGDLSVYWYQQSLDQGLQFLIQYYNGEERAKGNILERFSAQQFPDLHSELNLSSLELGDSALYFCASSASWGGVRWDEQYFGPGTRLTVT.

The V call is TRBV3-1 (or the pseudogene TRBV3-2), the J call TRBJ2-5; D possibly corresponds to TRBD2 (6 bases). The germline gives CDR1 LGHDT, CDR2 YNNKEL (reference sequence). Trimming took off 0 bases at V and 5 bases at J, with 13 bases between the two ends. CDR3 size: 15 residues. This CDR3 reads CASSQDTLALETQYF. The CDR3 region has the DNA TGTGCCAGCAGCCAAGATACCCTAGCGTTGGAGACCCAGTACTTC.